The 3 T cell receptor beta chains presented below share a single source sample, sequenced in a study of identical twins (dated by TCRdb to between 2015 and 2016). Libraries were constructed by 5' RACE. Sequenced on an Illumina HiSeq 2000. TCRdb cleaned the public reads at Q25 with fastp, built clones with MiXCR and kept in-frame beta chains. All rows with the same CDR3 protein become a single entry with the most common DNA and genes. The sample yields a few hundred thousand distinct CDR3 sequences; more than 9% were counted once. The top ten clones comprise approximately 3.2% of the sample. The same data also went into a second study, on yellow fever vaccine responses in identical twins.

The sequenced material came from PBMCs. All receptors come from a woman under 30 in good health.

J is TRBJ2-7 and V is TRBV10-3, with 14 bases aligning to TRBD2. The V and J ends lost 8 bases and 3 bases, in that order; junction bases with no gene match: 9. The CDR3 covers 16 residues. Germline loops: CDR1 ENHRY, CDR2 SYGVKD. DNA of the CDR3: TGTGCCATCGCTGGGACTAGCGGGAGTATTAGCTACGAGCAGTACTTC. Translating gives CAIAGTSGSISYEQYF.

The chain joins TRBV20-1 to TRBJ2-5; 9 nucleotides align to TRBD1. The CDR3 length is 15 residues. The junction had 11 bases not matched to a gene; V was cut back by 6 bases and J by 3 bases. CDR1 and CDR2 (germline): DFQATT, SNEGSKA (reference sequence). CDR3 sequence: CSAELGTGIKETQYF. CDR3 sequence (DNA): TGCAGTGCCGAACTCGGGACAGGGATAAAAGAGACCCAGTACTTC.

The chain employs TRBV7-2 and TRBJ2-7; 7 nucleotides match TRBD1. J was trimmed by 5 bases and V by 8 bases; bases with no gene match: 9. Germline values: CDR1 SGHTA, CDR2 FQGNSA. This CDR3 spans 13 amino acids. The CDR3 DNA is TGTGCCAGCCGCTCCACAGGGGCCCACGAGCAGTACTTC. It yields the protein CASRSTGAHEQYF.